The next 29 T cell receptor beta chains were all read from a single sample in a study of cytomegalovirus exposure and HLA in healthy donors. PCR was performed using 60 Vbeta and 13 Jbeta primers. The table came from immunoSEQ multiplex PCR; TCRdb's copy has only in-frame clones and leaves some out. The data hold approximately 170,000 clones, with around 76% observed a single time. Specimen: PBMCs. The receptors were sampled from a middle-aged man in good health and CMV-seronegative.

The sample holds a few counts of this clone. This sequence joins TRBV2 and TRBJ2-4; the match to TRBD2 covers 8 bases. The CDR3 has 15 residues. With V trimmed by 1 base and J by 12 bases, 11 bases remained unmatched. Germline-derived CDR1 and CDR2 are SNHLY and FYNNEI. The CDR3: CASSEGAGVGGSQYF. The CDR3 DNA is TGTGCCAGCAGTGAAGGAGCGGGAGTCGGCGGCAGTCAGTACTTC.

This clone was seen once. The rearrangement uses TRBV5-8 and TRBJ1-1, with TRBD1 identical over 8 bases. Germline CDR1 is SGHTS and CDR2 is YDEGEE. V was clipped by 1 base and J by 5 bases; unmatched bases: 16. CDR3 length: 18 residues. CDR3: CASSLRSRTGSAWTEAFF. The CDR3 nucleotides read TGTGCCAGCAGCTTGAGGTCCCGGACAGGGTCCGCATGGACTGAAGCTTTCTTT.

This sequence joins TRBV15 and TRBJ1-1; D ambiguous. Germline CDR1 and CDR2: LNHNV and YYDKDF (reference sequence). With 3 bases removed from V and 7 bases from J, the gap between germline ends came to 12 bases. This CDR3 spans 13 amino acids. The CDR3 DNA is TGTGCCACCAGCAGTGATTTTGGCAATGAAGCTTTCTTT. This codes for CATSSDFGNEAFF.

A single count supports this clone. CDR3 DNA sequence: TGTGCCAGCAGTGGACAGGGTTACCCGTCCTACAATGAGCAGTTCTTC. It translates to CASSGQGYPSYNEQFF. The rearrangement links TRBV6-1 to TRBJ2-1; TRBD1 agrees at 7 bases. The CDR3 loop spans 16 amino acids. J was trimmed by 1 base and V by 4 bases; bases with no gene match: 7. Germline assignment: CDR1 MNHNS and CDR2 SASEGT.

The gene calls are TRBV5-6 and TRBJ2-7, with 8 nucleotides matching TRBD1. Trimming took 3 bases from V and 3 from J; bases not matched to a gene: 5. This CDR3 has 14 residues. Germline V lookup: CDR1 SGHDT, CDR2 YYEEEE. This CDR3 is CASSSRGPVYEQYV. In DNA, the CDR3 is TGTGCCAGCAGCTCCAGGGGGCCAGTCTACGAGCAGTACGTC.

The chain recombines TRBV6-1 with TRBJ2-5; D may be TRBD2 (5 bases). The ends were cut back, 8 bases at V and 2 bases at J, with 12 bases in the middle. The V gene's germline CDR1 is MNHNS and CDR2 SASEGT. The length of the CDR3 is 13 residues. CDR3 nucleotides: TGTGCCAGCGGGCGGGTCAAACAAGAGACCCAGTACTTC. Residues: CASGRVKQETQYF.

The chain links TRBV5-1 to TRBJ2-3, with 8 bases lining up with TRBD2. The CDR3 runs 17 residues. J was trimmed by 0 bases and V by 0 bases; bases with no gene match: 6. Germline assignment: CDR1 SGHRS and CDR2 YFSETQ. This chain's CDR3 is CASSLVLAGSSTDTQYF. The CDR3 nucleotides read TGCGCCAGCAGCTTGGTGTTAGCGGGGTCTAGCACAGATACGCAGTATTTT.

The chain has TRBV11-2 and TRBJ2-3, with TRBD1 identical over 7 bases. The CDR3 contains 16 residues. Germline loops: CDR1 SGHAT, CDR2 FQNNGV. V shed 5 bases and J 2 bases; nucleotides not matched to a gene: 10. CDR3 protein: CASSRFLRGTTDTQYF. The CDR3 nucleotides are TGTGCCAGCAGCAGGTTCCTCAGGGGGACCACAGATACGCAGTATTTT. The full variable domain, in which reference TRBV11-2 and TRBJ2-3 provide the parts outside the CDR3, is EAGVAQSPRYKIIEKRQSVAFWCNPISGHATLYWYQQILGQGPKLLIQFQNNGVVDDSQLPKDRFSAERLKGVDSTLKIQPAKLEDSAVYLCASSRFLRGTTDTQYFGPGTRLTVL.

The chain is built from TRBV28 and TRBJ2-5, with TRBD1 identical over 11 bases. The V gene end was trimmed by 5 bases and the J gene end by 3 bases; junction bases not matched to a gene: 8. The length of the CDR3 is 16 residues. CDR1 is MDHEN, CDR2 SYDVKM, per germline. The CDR3 loop is CASSPPDRGLEETQYF. The CDR3 region has the DNA TGTGCCAGCAGTCCACCGGACAGGGGGCTCGAAGAGACCCAGTACTTC.

The chain couples TRBV15 to TRBJ1-3, with D tentatively TRBD1 (5 bases). CDR3 length: 17 amino acids. The germline V and J ends were trimmed by 1 base and 0 bases, with 13 bases remaining between them. Germline V gives CDR1 LNHNV, CDR2 YYDKDF (reference sequence). CDR3 DNA: TGTGCCACCAGCAGAGTAGGGGATACGACCTCTGGAAACACCATATATTTT. It specifies CATSRVGDTTSGNTIYF.

CDR3 nucleotides: TGTGCCAGCAGTTACAAGGGGAGGAATTCACCCCTCCACTTT. Amino acids: CASSYKGRNSPLHF. The chain recombines TRBV6-5 with TRBJ1-6; TRBD1 is a possible D gene (5 bases). The CDR3 contains 14 residues. Germline V gene lookup returns CDR1 MNHEY and CDR2 SVGAGI. Trimming removed 2 bases from V and 7 bases from J, with 9 bases in between.

The genes are TRBV9 and TRBJ2-1; 9 bases line up with TRBD2. The germline V gene encodes CDR1 SGDLS and CDR2 YYNGEE. The CDR3 sequence is 14 residues long. V shed 1 base and J 8 bases; nucleotides not matched to a gene: 4. CDR3 sequence: CASSVLLAGDEQFF. The CDR3 DNA reads as TGTGCCAGCAGCGTATTATTAGCGGGAGATGAGCAGTTCTTC. Together with reference TRBV9 and TRBJ2-1, the CDR3 gives the full variable domain: DSGVTQTPKHLITATGQRVTLRCSPRSGDLSVYWYQQSLDQGLQFLIQYYNGEERAKGNILERFSAQQFPDLHSELNLSSLELGDSALYFCASSVLLAGDEQFFGPGTRLTVL.

The chain links TRBV11-2 to TRBJ1-5, with 7 bases matching TRBD1. Germline V CDR1 and CDR2: SGHAT, FQNNGV. With 1 base clipped from V and 8 bases from J, the junction kept 8 bases outside the gene matches. The CDR3 runs 15 residues. The CDR3 reads CASSLGDREVEPQHF. The CDR3 nucleotides are TGTGCCAGCAGCTTAGGCGACAGGGAAGTGGAGCCCCAGCATTTT.

The chain's CDR3 is CASSLSTGDTEAFF. DNA of the CDR3: TGTGCCAGCAGCCTATCGACAGGGGACACTGAAGCTTTCTTT. The chain has TRBV4-2 and TRBJ1-1, with 8 positions matching TRBD1. Germline trimming cut 4 bases from V and 3 bases from J; bases unmatched to any gene: 4. The CDR3 runs 14 residues. Germline V gives CDR1 LGHNA, CDR2 YNFKEQ.

V is TRBV28 and J is TRBJ2-7, with TRBD2 identical over 8 bases. CDR1 and CDR2 (germline): MDHEN, SYDVKM. There are 14 residues in the CDR3. V lost 6 bases, J lost 2 bases, and 6 bases stayed unmatched. The CDR3 loop reads CASSSGLGPYEQYF. The CDR3 coding sequence is TGTGCCAGCAGCTCGGGACTAGGGCCCTACGAGCAGTACTTC.

This chain connects TRBV6-5 to TRBJ1-3; D is undetermined. Trimming removed 5 bases from V and 0 bases from J, with 5 bases in between. This CDR3 is built from 13 residues. CDR1 and CDR2 from the germline V gene are MNHEY and SVGAGI. CDR3 region: CASSRNSGNTIYF. The DNA of the CDR3 is TGTGCCAGCAGTCGTAACTCTGGAAACACCATATATTTT.

This chain links TRBV5-1 with TRBJ2-5; 8 bases agree with TRBD1. From germline, CDR1 is SGHRS and CDR2 YFSETQ. After removal of 0 bases from V and 4 bases from J, the junction contained 5 bases not matched to a gene. The CDR3 is 15 amino acids. This CDR3 is CASSLGQGRPETQYF. The CDR3 DNA reads TGCGCCAGCAGCTTGGGACAGGGGAGGCCAGAGACCCAGTACTTC.

CDR3 DNA: TGCGCCAGCAGTGAGTCCCTAGCGGGAAACTACGAGCAGTACTTC. It is translated as CASSESLAGNYEQYF. The J gene is TRBJ2-5, the V gene TRBV10-1; 9 bases align to TRBD2. With the DNA end fitting TRBJ2-7 better, the J assignment may be wrong. Looked up from germline, CDR1 is WNHNN and CDR2 is SYGVQD (reference sequence). This CDR3 comprises 15 residues.

About this clone: The junction shows a germline mismatch at one end, possibly a read error. The chain employs TRBV7-9 and TRBJ1-2, with TRBD1 as a possible D gene (5 bases). Germline lookup yields CDR1 SEHNR and CDR2 FQNEAQ (reference sequence). The CDR3 has 13 residues. The CDR3 sequence: CSSSLDSFYGYTF. Here the CDR3 DNA reads TGTTCCAGCAGCTTAGACAGTTTCTATGGCTACACCTTC.

The CDR3 DNA follows: TGTGCCAGCAGCCCACTAGCGGGAGCGGCAGATACGCAGTATTTT. It translates to CASSPLAGAADTQYF. This rearrangement joins TRBV7-9 to TRBJ2-3; TRBD2 agrees at 11 bases. This CDR3 has 15 residues. The V and J ends lost 5 bases and 4 bases, in that order; junction bases with no gene match: 5. From germline, CDR1 is SEHNR and CDR2 FQNEAQ (reference sequence).

The chain recombines TRBV2 with TRBJ1-1, with TRBD1 identical over 8 bases. Trimming removed 1 base from V and 0 bases from J; junction bases left unmatched: 4. The CDR3 totals 16 residues. Germline assignment: CDR1 SNHLY and CDR2 FYNNEI. DNA of the CDR3: TGTGCCAGCAGTGAAGGGACAGGGTTGGTGAACACTGAAGCTTTCTTT. This encodes CASSEGTGLVNTEAFF. Full variable domain (rest looked up from reference TRBV2 and TRBJ1-1): EPEVTQTPSHQVTQMGQEVILRCVPISNHLYFYWYRQILGQKVEFLVSFYNNEISEKSEIFDDQFSVERPDGSNFTLKIRSTKLEDSAMYFCASSEGTGLVNTEAFFGQGTRLTVV.

J is TRBJ2-1 and V is TRBV27; 13 bases map to TRBD2. V gave up 3 bases and J gave up 1 base; unmatched junction bases: 3. The CDR3 sequence is 17 residues long. Germline V gene sequence: CDR1 MNHEY, CDR2 SMNVEV (reference sequence). In nucleotides, the CDR3 is TGTGCCAGCAGTTTCGGACTAGCGGGAGAGTCCTACAATGAGCAGTTCTTC. It codes for CASSFGLAGESYNEQFF.

This clone is a singleton in its sample. This chain links TRBV10-3 with TRBJ1-1; tentatively, D is TRBD1 (5 bases). The CDR3 totals 15 residues. Trimming pared 0 bases from V and 5 bases from J, leaving 13 bases between. Per the germline V gene, CDR1 is ENHRY and CDR2 is SYGVKD. The CDR3 sequence is CAISESGGFQTEAFF. CDR3 DNA: TGTGCCATCAGTGAGTCGGGGGGGTTTCAAACTGAAGCTTTCTTT.

This chain links TRBV2 with TRBJ1-5, with D unresolved. Germline assignment: CDR1 SNHLY and CDR2 FYNNEI. CDR3 size: 12 residues. V was clipped by 6 bases and J by 8 bases, with 11 bases between them. DNA for the CDR3: TGTGCCAGCAGAGGCCAGGTGGAGCCCCAGCATTTT. Its protein product is CASRGQVEPQHF. Combining the CDR3 with reference TRBV2 and TRBJ1-5 gives the whole variable domain EPEVTQTPSHQVTQMGQEVILRCVPISNHLYFYWYRQILGQKVEFLVSFYNNEISEKSEIFDDQFSVERPDGSNFTLKIRSTKLEDSAMYFCASRGQVEPQHFGDGTRLSIL.

This clone was recorded once. V is TRBV27 and J is TRBJ2-1; 7 bases are shared with TRBD2. This CDR3 has 13 residues. With 3 bases clipped from V and 5 bases from J, the junction kept 1 base outside the gene matches. Per the germline V gene, CDR1 is MNHEY and CDR2 is SMNVEV (reference sequence). The CDR3 is CASSFLADNEQFF. For the CDR3, the DNA is TGTGCCAGCAGTTTCCTAGCGGACAATGAGCAGTTCTTC.

The V gene is TRBV25-1, the J gene TRBJ2-3, with 8 bases lining up with TRBD1. This CDR3 is 13 amino acids long. The V and J ends lost 6 bases and 7 bases, in that order; junction bases with no gene match: 6. CDR1 is MGHDK and CDR2 is SYGVNS in the germline V gene. The CDR3 here is CASSGTGTYTQYF. The CDR3 region has the DNA TGTGCCAGCAGCGGGACAGGAACTTATACGCAGTATTTT.

The rearrangement uses TRBV2 and TRBJ2-2; D unclear. The CDR3 totals 12 residues. CDR1 is SNHLY and CDR2 is FYNNEI in the germline V gene. The germline V and J ends were trimmed by 10 bases and 6 bases, with 12 bases remaining between them. The chain's CDR3 is CANPLVPGELFF. The CDR3 nucleotides read TGTGCCAATCCACTCGTCCCCGGGGAGCTGTTTTTT.

The V and J genes are TRBV9 and TRBJ2-2; 9 bases are shared with TRBD2. The CDR3 length is 16 residues. V lost 4 bases to trimming and J lost 4 bases; unmatched junction nucleotides: 8. Germline CDR1 and CDR2: SGDLS and YYNGEE. CDR3: CASSSRSGRGTGELFF. The CDR3 bases are TGTGCCAGCAGCTCCCGTAGCGGGAGAGGCACCGGGGAGCTGTTTTTT.

V and J are TRBV30 and TRBJ2-3, with D possibly TRBD2 on 5 matching bases. CDR3 size: 14 residues. With 5 bases removed from V and 0 bases from J, the gap between germline ends came to 12 bases. From germline, CDR1 is GTSNPN and CDR2 SVGIG (reference sequence). The DNA of the CDR3 is TGTGCCTGGGGAGGTGGACTTAGCACAGATACGCAGTATTTT. Translated, it gives CAWGGGLSTDTQYF.